Below, 24 T cell receptor beta chains from the same sample are listed, as sequenced in a study of graft-versus-host responses after intestinal transplantation. The antigens for these receptors are not known. The table came from immunoSEQ multiplex PCR; TCRdb's copy has only in-frame clones and leaves some out. There are roughly 97,000 clones in the sample; more than 75% occur only once, and approximately 1% lies in the top ten. Sample: unstimulated CD4+ T cells sorted from spleen or lymph node cells, taken before intestinal transplant. These TCRs come from a human donor who received an intestinal transplant.

The CDR3 protein is CASSSPPGSVYEQYF. The CDR3 DNA is TGTGCCAGCAGTAGTCCCCCGGGGTCGGTCTACGAGCAGTACTTC. The rearrangement uses TRBV6-6 and TRBJ2-7, with D tentatively TRBD2 (5 bases). CDR1 is MNHNY, CDR2 SVGAGI, per germline (reference sequence). The CDR3 is 15 amino acids. Trimming cost V 5 bases and J 3 bases, with 17 bases left between them.

J is TRBJ1-2 and V is TRBV9; D not certain. Germline V gives CDR1 SGDLS, CDR2 YYNGEE. V lost 0 bases to trimming and J lost 3 bases, with 9 bases between them. CDR3 length equals 14 residues. The CDR3 nucleotides read TGTGCCAGCAGCGTAGACCCCGATTACTATGGCTACACCTTC. Translation: CASSVDPDYYGYTF.

This clone was counted between two and nine times. V and J are TRBV5-6 and TRBJ2-7; D may be TRBD1 or TRBD2 (5 bases each). The V and J ends lost 1 base and 7 bases respectively, with 12 bases between them. Germline V lookup: CDR1 SGHDT, CDR2 YYEEEE. The CDR3 contains 13 residues. DNA of the CDR3: TGTGCCAGCAGCTTGTACGGGGCGCCAGAGCAGTACTTC. Translation: CASSLYGAPEQYF.

The chain joins TRBV5-1 to TRBJ2-7, with 9 bases lining up with TRBD2. Germline V CDR1 and CDR2: SGHRS, YFSETQ. The CDR3 length is 14 residues. V was clipped by 0 bases and J by 3 bases; unmatched bases: 1. In DNA, the CDR3 is TGCGCCAGCAGCTTGGCTAGCGGGATCTACGAGCAGTACTTC. Residues: CASSLASGIYEQYF.

J is TRBJ2-7 and V is TRBV5-1; no clear D. Looked up from germline, CDR1 is SGHRS and CDR2 is YFSETQ. The CDR3 has 14 residues. The germline V and J ends were trimmed by 5 bases and 2 bases, with 14 bases remaining between them. The CDR3 DNA reads as TGCGCCAGCAGTCGACCCGCCCCCACCTACGAGCAGTACTTC. As protein: CASSRPAPTYEQYF.

This chain joins TRBV5-4 and TRBJ2-5, with 11 bases identical to TRBD2. CDR3 length equals 16 residues. Germline CDR1 reads SGHNT; CDR2 reads YYREEE (reference sequence). After removal of 0 bases from V and 4 bases from J, the junction contained 5 bases not matched to a gene. The CDR3 bases are TGTGCCAGCAGCTTGGGACTAGCGGGGAGGGGAGAGACCCAGTACTTC. Translation: CASSLGLAGRGETQYF.

The chain links TRBV19 to TRBJ2-7; TRBD2 matches at 9 bases. The CDR3 runs 17 residues. V shed 2 bases and J 2 bases; nucleotides not matched to a gene: 10. Per germline, CDR1 LNHDA and CDR2 SQIVND (reference sequence). The CDR3 nucleotides read TGTGCCAGTAGTATAAGTAGCGGGAGATCGGGAACCTACGAGCAGTACTTC. Translating gives CASSISSGRSGTYEQYF. The variable domain in full, completed from reference TRBV19 and TRBJ2-7, reads DGGITQSPKYLFRKEGQNVTLSCEQNLNHDAMYWYRQDPGQGLRLIYYSQIVNDFQKGDIAEGYSVSREKKESFPLTVTSAQKNPTAFYLCASSISSGRSGTYEQYFGPGTRLTVT.

This chain joins TRBV7-7 and TRBJ1-4; D may be TRBD1 (6 bases). Trimming cost V 2 bases and J 8 bases, with 21 bases left between them. The CDR3 extends over 17 amino acids. The V gene's germline CDR1 is SSHAT and CDR2 FNYEAQ (reference sequence). The CDR3 is CASSLSSQGGRYEKLFF. The CDR3 region has the DNA TGTGCCAGCAGCTTATCTAGTCAAGGGGGTCGATACGAAAAACTGTTTTTT.

CDR3 sequence: CASSLVTSGRAYEQYF. DNA for the CDR3: TGCGCCAGCAGCTTGGTGACTAGCGGGAGGGCCTACGAGCAGTACTTC. The chain links TRBV5-1 to TRBJ2-7; 14 nucleotides align to TRBD2. Germline V CDR1 and CDR2: SGHRS, YFSETQ. There are 16 residues in the CDR3. J gave up 2 bases and V 0 bases, and 1 base lay outside the gene matches.

The J gene is TRBJ2-2, the V gene TRBV7-6, with D unclear. Germline assignment: CDR1 SGHVS and CDR2 FNYEAQ. Trimming left V 4 bases short and J 6 bases short, with 18 bases between. The CDR3 extends over 16 amino acids. The CDR3 protein is CASSSQTFPSAGELFF. Written as DNA, the CDR3 is TGTGCCAGCAGCTCTCAGACTTTTCCCTCAGCCGGGGAGCTGTTTTTT.

The rearrangement links TRBV5-1 to TRBJ2-3; tentative D call: TRBD1 (5 bases). Germline V gene sequence: CDR1 SGHRS, CDR2 YFSETQ. Trimming took off 4 bases at V and 5 bases at J, with 17 bases between the two ends. The CDR3 length is 15 residues. The CDR3 is CASSHRSALRDTQYF. As DNA, the CDR3 is TGCGCCAGCAGCCACAGGTCGGCGCTCCGAGATACGCAGTATTTT.

The V call is TRBV7-9, the J call TRBJ1-6, with D possibly TRBD1 on 6 matching bases. The CDR3 has 15 amino acids. The V end was cut by 6 bases, the J end by 7 bases, with 16 bases between. Germline assignment: CDR1 SEHNR and CDR2 FQNEAQ (reference sequence). The CDR3 region is CASSSRTEMNSPLHF. CDR3 nucleotides: TGTGCCAGCAGTTCCAGGACAGAGATGAATTCACCCCTCCACTTT. Together with reference TRBV7-9 and TRBJ1-6, the CDR3 gives the full variable domain: DTGVSQNPRHKITKRGQNVTFRCDPISEHNRLYWYRQTLGQGPEFLTYFQNEAQLEKSRLLSDRFSAERPKGSFSTLEIQRTEQGDSAMYLCASSSRTEMNSPLHFGNGTRLTVT.

There are a few counts of this clone. This chain links TRBV25-1 with TRBJ1-2; D is unclear. The germline CDR1 and CDR2 sequences are MGHDK and SYGVNS. The V end lost 2 bases, the J end lost 1 base, and 2 bases lay between the germline ends. The CDR3 has 12 amino acids. The CDR3 region is CASSEHNYGYTF. The DNA for the CDR3 is TGTGCCAGCAGTGAACATAACTATGGCTACACCTTC.

The V and J genes are TRBV10-2 and TRBJ1-2; D is ambiguous. V was shortened by 5 bases and J by 4 bases, with 8 bases between the two germline ends. CDR3 length: 12 amino acids. Germline V CDR1 and CDR2: WSHSY, SAAADI. As DNA, the CDR3 is TGCGCCAGCAGTCGGCCAGGCTATGGCTACACCTTC. The encoded protein is CASSRPGYGYTF.

This chain links TRBV2 with TRBJ2-7, with a weak D call TRBD2 (6 bases). Germline values: CDR1 SNHLY, CDR2 FYNNEI. The germline V and J ends were trimmed by 0 bases and 6 bases, with 21 bases remaining between them. This CDR3 region has 17 residues. The CDR3 loop is CASSEALTSAARGEQYF. The CDR3 nucleotides read TGTGCCAGCAGTGAAGCTCTAACATCGGCGGCGCGGGGCGAGCAGTACTTC.

This clone has a single count. The CDR3 sequence: CASSFGAVQETQYF. The CDR3 DNA follows: TGTGCCAGCAGCTTTGGGGCGGTTCAAGAGACCCAGTACTTC. The V call is TRBV7-9, the J call TRBJ2-5; D may be TRBD1 (5 bases). Trimming stripped 3 bases from V and 2 bases from J, with 10 bases between. CDR1 SEHNR and CDR2 FQNEAQ come from the germline V gene (reference sequence). CDR3 size: 14 residues.

The chain links TRBV18 to TRBJ2-5; 9 nucleotides line up with TRBD2. With 2 bases clipped from V and 4 bases from J, the junction kept 11 bases outside the gene matches. CDR1 KGHSH and CDR2 LQKENI come from the germline V gene. The CDR3 is 17 residues long. In nucleotides, the CDR3 is TGTGCCAGCTCACCAGCGATTAGCGGGGGCCGGGGAGAGACCCAGTACTTC. Translation: CASSPAISGGRGETQYF.

The chain is built from TRBV10-3 and TRBJ2-7; 7 bases line up with TRBD2. Germline V gene data show CDR1 as ENHRY and CDR2 as SYGVKD. The CDR3 is made up of 15 amino acids. Trimming took 3 bases from V and 3 from J; bases not matched to a gene: 8. Written as DNA, the CDR3 is TGTGCCATCAGTGACCCCACGCGGGGGAACTACGAGCAGTACTTC. This gives the protein CAISDPTRGNYEQYF.

The chain links TRBV7-9 to TRBJ1-2; no reliable D call. CDR3 length: 11 amino acids. Germline V gene lookup returns CDR1 SEHNR and CDR2 FQNEAQ (reference sequence). The ends were cut back, 4 bases at V and 2 bases at J, with 2 bases in the middle. CDR3 in amino acids: CASSYNYGYTF. The CDR3 coding sequence is TGTGCCAGCAGCTACAACTATGGCTACACCTTC.

In nucleotides, the CDR3 is TGTGCCACCAGCAGAGGGCTAGCGGGAGGGCCCTCAGATACGCAGTATTTT. Translating it yields CATSRGLAGGPSDTQYF. The chain combines TRBV15 with TRBJ2-3; 12 bases line up with TRBD2. This CDR3 is 17 amino acids long. J was trimmed by 4 bases and V by 1 base; bases with no gene match: 6. Per the germline V gene, CDR1 is LNHNV and CDR2 is YYDKDF (reference sequence).

The V call is TRBV19, the J call TRBJ2-4; D might be TRBD1 or TRBD2, each matching 7 bases. The CDR3 consists of 16 residues. The V and J ends lost 9 bases and 3 bases respectively, with 21 bases between them. In germline, CDR1 is LNHDA, CDR2 SQIVND (reference sequence). The CDR3 DNA reads TGTGCCAGCACCTCAGGGGGGGAGCCTAGCAAAAACATTCAGTACTTC. This gives the protein CASTSGGEPSKNIQYF.

The CDR3 sequence is CASFRDRDSEQYF. Here the CDR3 DNA reads TGTGCCAGCTTCCGGGACAGGGATTCCGAGCAGTACTTC. The chain uses TRBV6-5 and TRBJ2-7; 9 bases align to TRBD1. The germline V gene has CDR1 MNHEY and CDR2 SVGAGI. Trimming cost V 8 bases and J 6 bases; bases outside gene matches: 8. The CDR3 runs 13 residues.

The chain carries TRBV7-2 and TRBJ2-1; 11 bases are a match to TRBD2. The trim removed 2 bases at V and 7 bases at J, leaving 4 bases unmatched. In germline, CDR1 is SGHTA, CDR2 FQGNSA. The CDR3 is 15 residues long. The CDR3 here is CASSLLAGGGNEQFF. In DNA form, the CDR3 reads TGTGCCAGCAGCTTACTAGCGGGGGGCGGGAATGAGCAGTTCTTC.

The chain links TRBV5-1 to TRBJ1-2; D call uncertain. Trimming stripped 4 bases from V and 3 bases from J, with 16 bases between. CDR3 length: 15 residues. Germline CDR1 and CDR2: SGHRS and YFSETQ. The CDR3 nucleotides read TGCGCCAGCAGCCCTGACCCCGGGGAGCACTATGGCTACACCTTC. Its translation: CASSPDPGEHYGYTF.